The 17 T cell receptor beta chains below all came from one sample that was sequenced in a study of blood T cell repertoires in COVID-19. Sequenced by immunoSEQ multiplex PCR; TCRdb stores in-frame clones only, minus some. In the table there are approximately 99,000 clones, over 80% of which are singletons. Source material: peripheral blood. Source of these receptors: a woman aged 70-85 years with acute or convalescent COVID-19.

J is TRBJ1-2 and V is TRBV12-5; 8 nucleotides agree with TRBD1. The length of the CDR3 is 12 residues. Trimming took 3 bases from V and 12 from J; bases not matched to a gene: 6. Germline CDR1 reads LGHNT; CDR2 reads FRNRAP. The CDR3 region has the DNA TGTGCTAGTGGTTTTGGGACAGGCCACAACACCTTC. Translating it yields CASGFGTGHNTF. The whole variable domain, remainder taken from reference TRBV12-5 and TRBJ1-2, is DARVTQTPRHKVTEMGQEVTMRCQPILGHNTVFWYRQTMMQGLELLAYFRNRAPLDDSGMPKDRFSAEMPDATLATLKIQPSEPRDSAVYFCASGFGTGHNTFGSGTRLTVV.

This clone showed up just once. The chain joins TRBV3-1 (or the pseudogene TRBV3-2) to TRBJ2-5; TRBD1 is a possible D gene (9 bases). Looked up from germline, CDR1 is LGHDT and CDR2 is YNNKEL (reference sequence). V was trimmed by 6 bases and J by 4 bases, leaving 18 bases between them. CDR3 length equals 15 residues. The CDR3 region is CASSRTGAGGETQYF. For the CDR3, the DNA is TGTGCCAGCAGTCGGACAGGGGCGGGAGGAGAGACCCAGTACTTC.

The J gene is TRBJ2-1, the V gene TRBV15, with unresolved D. V lost 0 bases to trimming and J lost 5 bases, with 8 bases between them. The germline CDR1 and CDR2 sequences are LNHNV and YYDKDF (reference sequence). The CDR3 extends over 14 amino acids. The CDR3 sequence: CATSRDYADNEQFF. CDR3 nucleotides: TGTGCCACCAGCAGAGATTACGCGGACAATGAGCAGTTCTTC.

V gene TRBV7-2 combines with J gene TRBJ2-1, with D perhaps TRBD2 (5 bases). The CDR3 extends over 15 amino acids. The V end lost 6 bases, the J end lost 1 base, and 13 bases lay between the germline ends. CDR1 SGHTA and CDR2 FQGNSA come from the germline V gene. The CDR3 loop is CASRRGSNSYNEQFF. Here the CDR3 DNA reads TGTGCCAGCAGAAGAGGGAGTAATTCCTACAATGAGCAGTTCTTC. Full variable domain (outside the CDR3, taken from reference TRBV7-2 and TRBJ2-1): GAGVSQSPSNKVTEKGKDVELRCDPISGHTALYWYRQSLGQGLEFLIYFQGNSAPDKSGLPSDRFSAERTGGSVSTLTIQRTQQEDSAVYLCASRRGSNSYNEQFFGPGTRLTVL.

In its sample, this clone was seen once. The rearrangement uses TRBV7-9 and TRBJ2-2; 11 positions agree with TRBD2. The CDR3 runs to 17 residues. CDR1 and CDR2 (germline): SEHNR, FQNEAQ (reference sequence). Trimming removed 1 base from V and 1 base from J; junction bases left unmatched: 2. The CDR3 loop reads CASSLGGTSGNTGELFF. In DNA, the CDR3 is TGTGCCAGCAGCTTAGGGGGGACTAGCGGGAACACCGGGGAGCTGTTTTTT.

The V and J genes are TRBV4-3 and TRBJ1-4; 7 nucleotides agree with TRBD1. Looked up from germline, CDR1 is LGHNA and CDR2 is YSLEER. The CDR3 runs to 15 residues. The J segment lost 4 bases and the V segment lost 1 base, leaving 3 bases of the junction unmatched. The CDR3 region is CASSQAQGNNEKLFF. In nucleotides, the CDR3 is TGCGCCAGCAGCCAAGCACAGGGGAATAATGAAAAACTGTTTTTT.

This chain connects TRBV5-1 to TRBJ2-2; tentatively, D is TRBD1 (5 bases). CDR1 is SGHRS, CDR2 YFSETQ, per germline. The V and J ends lost 3 bases and 1 base respectively, with 7 bases between them. This CDR3 has 14 residues. CDR3 residues: CASSSQGNTGELFF. CDR3 DNA: TGCGCCAGCAGCTCCCAGGGGAACACCGGGGAGCTGTTTTTT.

This sequence joins TRBV3-1 (or the pseudogene TRBV3-2) and TRBJ1-2, with TRBD1 as a possible D gene (6 bases). The CDR3 spans 14 residues. Germline-derived CDR1 and CDR2 are LGHDT and YNNKEL (reference sequence). Between the trimmed V and J ends, which lost 0 bases and 7 bases, there was a span of 12 bases. The CDR3: CASSQDTGMSGYTF. As DNA, the CDR3 is TGTGCCAGCAGCCAAGATACAGGGATGAGTGGCTACACCTTC.

The rearrangement uses TRBV19 and TRBJ1-1; D perhaps matches TRBD1 (5 bases). V was cut by 3 bases and J by 0 bases, with 14 bases left in between. The CDR3 consists of 16 residues. Germline V gene data show CDR1 as LNHDA and CDR2 as SQIVND (reference sequence). CDR3 nucleotides: TGTGCCAGTAGTATCCCCAGGGCTGGGATGAACACTGAAGCTTTCTTT. This encodes CASSIPRAGMNTEAFF.

V usage is TRBV14 and J usage is TRBJ2-3; TRBD2 might be the D (6 bases). Germline V gene sequence: CDR1 SGHDN, CDR2 FVKESK. V gave up 4 bases and J gave up 6 bases, with 14 bases separating them. The CDR3 sequence is 14 residues long. In DNA, the CDR3 is TGTGCCAGCAGCCCATTCGGGAGTAGGGATACGCAGTATTTT. Its protein is CASSPFGSRDTQYF.

The chain links TRBV7-8 to TRBJ1-1; 8 bases are shared with TRBD1. The CDR3 runs to 14 residues. J lost 8 bases, V lost 1 base, and 6 bases had no gene match. Germline assignment: CDR1 SGHVS and CDR2 FQNEAQ. CDR3 sequence reads: CASSLGGQGLEAFF. The CDR3 nucleotides read TGTGCCAGCAGCTTAGGAGGACAGGGCTTGGAAGCTTTCTTT. Combining the CDR3 with reference TRBV7-8 and TRBJ1-1 gives the whole variable domain GAGVSQSPRYKVAKRGQDVALRCDPISGHVSLFWYQQALGQGPEFLTYFQNEAQLDKSGLPSDRFFAERPEGSVSTLKIQRTQQEDSAVYLCASSLGGQGLEAFFGQGTRLTVV.

This clone was seen a few times. J is TRBJ1-2 and V is TRBV28, with a weak D call TRBD1 (6 bases). V lost 8 bases, J lost 2 bases, and 18 bases lay in between. This CDR3 spans 15 amino acids. CDR1 is MDHEN and CDR2 is SYDVKM in the germline V gene. The CDR3 DNA reads as TGTGCCAGCTCCCCGGGACACTACCTGAACTATGGCTACACCTTC. It yields the protein CASSPGHYLNYGYTF.

The chain employs TRBV30 and TRBJ2-2, with 7 bases identical to TRBD2. The germline V gene has CDR1 GTSNPN and CDR2 SVGIG (reference sequence). V lost 5 bases, J lost 7 bases, and 13 bases stayed unmatched. The CDR3 extends over 15 amino acids. The CDR3 coding sequence is TGTGCCTGGCCGAGGGAGGGAGAGAACTACGGGGAGCTGTTTTTT. It specifies CAWPREGENYGELFF.

The chain uses TRBV10-2 and TRBJ2-7; 7 bases fit TRBD1. The CDR3 runs 14 residues. Germline V gene sequence: CDR1 WSHSY, CDR2 SAAADI. The J segment lost 5 bases and the V segment lost 5 bases, leaving 9 bases of the junction unmatched. CDR3 sequence (DNA): TGCGCCAGCAGTCAGGGGGACAGAAGCCACGAGCAGTACGTC. Its translation: CASSQGDRSHEQYV.

The chain links TRBV7-2 to TRBJ1-5; 12 bases line up with TRBD1. After removal of 2 bases from V and 6 bases from J, the junction contained 5 bases not matched to a gene. The CDR3 is 16 residues long. Germline V gene data show CDR1 as SGHTA and CDR2 as FQGNSA. The CDR3 spells CASSLRDRGPGQPQHF. The DNA for the CDR3 is TGTGCCAGCAGCTTACGGGACAGGGGGCCGGGTCAGCCCCAGCATTTT.

This clone has only one observation. The V call is TRBV19, the J call TRBJ1-5, with 9 nucleotides matching TRBD1. The CDR3 covers 16 residues. Germline lookup yields CDR1 LNHDA and CDR2 SQIVND (reference sequence). J gave up 3 bases and V 2 bases, and 5 bases lay outside the gene matches. CDR3 protein: CASSIRTGALNQPQHF. The CDR3 nucleotides read TGTGCCAGTAGTATACGGACAGGGGCCCTCAATCAGCCCCAGCATTTT.

The rearrangement uses TRBV28 and TRBJ2-6; the D gene is possibly TRBD2 (5 bases). V was clipped by 5 bases and J by 1 base, with 9 bases between them. Germline values: CDR1 MDHEN, CDR2 SYDVKM. The length of the CDR3 is 15 residues. The CDR3 reads CASSPRGSGANVLTF. The CDR3 nucleotides are TGTGCCAGCAGTCCACGAGGGTCTGGGGCCAACGTCCTGACTTTC.